The T cell receptor (beta chain) under discussion was sequenced for a study of spatial heterogeneity in lung cancer. As for the study in general: Samples came from roughly 72 TRACERx patients with untreated early-stage lung cancer. Beta-chain sequences were consistently detected more often than alpha-chain sequences. The average count in raw reads for each unique TCR and UMI combination exceeded 8.5 appearances. Study results and caveats: Among blood samples, ubiquitous expanded tumor TCRs appeared more at resection than at follow-up.

Stated time point: blood at routine non-recurrence follow-up after resection. Without sorting, whole RNA was sequenced from tumor, nontumor lung or frozen PBMC. Each CDR3 protein is one row after TCRdb ran MiXCR on the 5' RACE reads. The table shows roughly 120,000 distinct CDR3 sequences, with more than 9% occurring only once. This clonotype was recorded a few times. The antigen remains unidentified. The receptor was isolated from a male donor with early-stage non-small cell lung cancer. The sequences come from PBMCs, collected at follow-up.

CDR3 sequence (DNA): TGCGCCAGCAGCTCGGACAGGGGTCAGGGAGAGACCCAGTACTTC. Protein product: CASSSDRGQGETQYF. The chain employs TRBV5-1 and TRBJ2-5, with TRBD1 matching 9 bases. Germline V gene data show CDR1 as SGHRS and CDR2 as YFSETQ. This CDR3 is 15 amino acids long. Trimming took 3 bases from V and 4 from J; bases not matched to a gene: 7.